This section outlines one T cell receptor beta chain sequence together with its context. Its antigen is undetermined. Using immunoSEQ multiplex PCR, the repertoire was profiled, and TCRdb retains in-frame clones only, with some absent. The sample shows 57,000 or so clones, around 82% of them seen only once. The ends were cut back, 4 bases at V and 3 bases at J, with 20 bases in the middle. Germline-derived CDR1 and CDR2 are SGHNT and YYREEE (reference sequence). The CDR3 loop spans 17 amino acids. These data are taken from a study of T cell responses to AZD1222 COVID-19 vaccine. Study observations and caveats: White British people made up most donors, females outnumbered males, and clonal diversity was possibly underestimated. Across the whole spike, CD4 TCRs peaked at regions 160-218 and 743-854.

The sample in question was peripheral blood, obtained 28 days after the second AZD1222 dose. The chain joins TRBV5-4 to TRBJ1-3; D is unresolved. The receptor was isolated from an adult who received the AZD1222 COVID-19 vaccine. The CDR3 region is CASSRDQGPKSGNTIYF. CDR3 DNA: TGTGCCAGCAGCCGGGATCAAGGACCCAAAAGTGGAAACACCATATATTTT. Combining the CDR3 with reference TRBV5-4 and TRBJ1-3 gives the whole variable domain ETGVTQSPTHLIKTRGQQVTLRCSSQSGHNTVSWYQQALGQGPQFIFQYYREEENGRGNFPPRFSGLQFPNYSSELNVNALELDDSALYLCASSRDQGPKSGNTIYFGEGSWLTVV.